This TCR beta chain was recovered during a study of identical twins (dated by TCRdb to 2016 to 2017). As for the study more broadly: To test whether fetal clonotypes persist, this study deep-sequenced TCR alpha and beta repertoires from monozygotic twins, from unrelated adults of various ages, and from cord blood. To rule out contamination, the twin experiments were replicated at different times with different library preparation protocols. General findings and caveats noted by the study authors: Compared with coincidental sharing between unrelated individuals, out-of-frame TCR alpha sequences shared between twins showed an excess of sequences with low generation probability. Zero-insertion analyses could be partly confounded by invariant T cells such as MAIT and iNKT, although diverse VJ usage argued against such confounding for most clonotypes. A weaker excess of twin sharing was found in beta out-of-frame sequences because the signal-to-noise ratio was lowered by fewer shared sequences. Abundant cord blood beta clonotypes had fewer insertions, young adult naive repertoires showed a similar but weaker trend, and memory repertoires showed no such trend. Recombination models systematically underestimated out-of-frame TCR alpha sharing in monozygotic twins but agreed with sharing between unrelated individuals. Because the same donors could not be followed over many years, conclusions were based on cross-sectional statistical analysis.

A note on this clonotype: Its antigen is not yet known. One base away there is no much larger clone; base qualities are not given.

The library was made by 5' RACE. Sequenced on an Illumina HiSeq 2000. A universal primer binding site was introduced by template switching, and a unique molecular identifier was present in the final cDNA, enabling accurate counting of TCR cDNA molecules. First-strand cDNA for TCR alpha and beta chains was synthesized from specific primers in the conserved constant-segment region. To control for contamination, every cDNA library carried two barcodes: a SMART-Mk sample barcode plus Illumina barcodes. TruSeq adapter sequences along with Illumina sample barcodes were introduced in two successive PCR steps. The Illumina HiSeq platform was used with custom primers to sequence TCR alpha and beta cDNA libraries. The authors' analysis ran thus. MiGEC processed the raw reads to extract unique molecular identifiers, while MiXCR was used to determine the CDR3 positions. Recombination models were inferred per individual with the repgenHMM and IGoR tools using an EM algorithm. Shared clonotypes were analyzed with the tcR package in R, and sharing was normalized by the product of cloneset sizes. Out-of-frame nonproductive sequences were analyzed to study raw recombination free of thymic and clonal selection effects. Using fastp at Q25 and MiXCR, TCRdb reprocessed the public reads and kept productive beta chains. A single entry per CDR3 protein holds the most common genes and DNA from its merged rows. The V and J calls and clone size come from TCRdb's table, not from the authors' own analysis. The sample data list hundreds of thousands of distinct CDR3 sequences, and around 9.6% of these were observed just once. The ten largest clones capture about 5.2% of the sample.

Spanning cysteine to phenylalanine, the CDR3 consists of 13 amino acids. Left in the record is the CDR3 DNA by itself, 39 bases read in frame from the first base. At the junction V is shortened by 3 bases and J by 9 bases, with 14 bases in between. Sequences SGDLS (CDR1) and YYNGEE (CDR2) are obtained from the germline V gene. Every donor in the study was a healthy Caucasian. Miltenyi CD45RO+ enrichment and human naive T-cell isolation kits were used to isolate memory (CD45RO+) and naive T cells from PBMC. Rearrangement joined TRBV9 to TRBJ2-3; the D gene is possibly TRBD2, with 6 bases matching. This clonotype was obtained from a woman between 18 and 29 years old in good health. The sample comprised memory (CD45RO+) T cells sorted from blood. Read against the paper, the sample's cell subset or site label means: CD45RO+ enriched T cells. The DNA reads as follows: TGTGCCAGCAGCGGGGCTGGCGGGGAGACGCAGTATTTT. This sequence encodes CASSGAGGETQYF.